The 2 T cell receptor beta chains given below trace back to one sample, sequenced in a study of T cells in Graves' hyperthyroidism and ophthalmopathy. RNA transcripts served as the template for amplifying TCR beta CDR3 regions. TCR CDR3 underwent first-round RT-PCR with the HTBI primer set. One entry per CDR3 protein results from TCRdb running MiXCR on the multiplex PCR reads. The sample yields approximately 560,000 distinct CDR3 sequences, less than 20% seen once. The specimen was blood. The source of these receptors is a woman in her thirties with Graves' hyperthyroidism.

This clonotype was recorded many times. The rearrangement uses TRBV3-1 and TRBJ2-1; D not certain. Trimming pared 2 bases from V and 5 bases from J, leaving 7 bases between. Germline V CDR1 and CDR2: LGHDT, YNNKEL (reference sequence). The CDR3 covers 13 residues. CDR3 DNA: TGTGCCAGCAGCCAACGGCTAGACAATGAGCAGTTCTTC. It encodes CASSQRLDNEQFF.

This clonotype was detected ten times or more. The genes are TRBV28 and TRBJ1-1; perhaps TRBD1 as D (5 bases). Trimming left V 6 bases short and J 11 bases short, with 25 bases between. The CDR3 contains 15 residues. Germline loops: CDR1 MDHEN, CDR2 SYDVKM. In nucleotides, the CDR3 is TGTGCCAGCAGATCCTCCGAGACCCAATTACGGGGGGCTTTCTTT. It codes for CASRSSETQLRGAFF. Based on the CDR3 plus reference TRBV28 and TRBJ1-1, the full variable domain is DVKVTQSSRYLVKRTGEKVFLECVQDMDHENMFWYRQDPGLGLRLIYFSYDVKMKEKGDIPEGYSVSREKKERFSLILESASTNQTSMYLCASRSSETQLRGAFFGQGTRLTVV.